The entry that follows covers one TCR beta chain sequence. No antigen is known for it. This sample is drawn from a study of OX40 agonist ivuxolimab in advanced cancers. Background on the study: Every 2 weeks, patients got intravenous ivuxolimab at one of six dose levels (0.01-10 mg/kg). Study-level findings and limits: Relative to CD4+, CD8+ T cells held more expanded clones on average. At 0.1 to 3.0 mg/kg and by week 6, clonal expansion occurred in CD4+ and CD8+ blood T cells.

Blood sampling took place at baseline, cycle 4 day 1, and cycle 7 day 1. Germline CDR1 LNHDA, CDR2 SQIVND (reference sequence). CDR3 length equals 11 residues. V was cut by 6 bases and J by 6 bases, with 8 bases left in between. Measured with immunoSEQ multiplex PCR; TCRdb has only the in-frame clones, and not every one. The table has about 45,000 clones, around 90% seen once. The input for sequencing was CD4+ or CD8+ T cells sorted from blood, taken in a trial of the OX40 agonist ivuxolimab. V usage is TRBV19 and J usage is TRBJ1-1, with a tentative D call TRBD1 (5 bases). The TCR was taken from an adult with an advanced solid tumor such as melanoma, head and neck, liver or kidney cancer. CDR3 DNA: TGTGCCAGTAGAGGCAGGGCTGAAGCTTTCTTT. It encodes CASRGRAEAFF.